Presented here are 3 T cell receptor beta chains from one specimen sequenced in a study of T cell repertoires in cytomegalovirus infection. Each CDR3 protein is one row after TCRdb ran MiXCR on the reads. The sample includes 650,000 to 900,000 distinct CDR3 sequences, over 25% of them seen just once. Antigens of these TCRs are unknown. Sequenced here: cultured CD8+ T cells from PBMCs, sampled from culture after CMV antigen stimulation. Receptor source: a human donor in good health (CMV status not recorded). Some clones in this sample may be carry-over from other donors' samples.

Notes on this clonotype: A read error may be the cause here, since a much bigger clone is one base away. V and J are TRBV12-3 or TRBV12-4 and TRBJ1-6; the D gene is possibly TRBD1 (5 bases). There are 16 residues in the CDR3. Trimming removed 8 bases from V and 5 bases from J, with 19 bases in between. The CDR3 is CASGLGGHFDNSPLHF. The DNA of the CDR3 is TGTGCCAGCGGCCTGGGGGGTCACTTTGATAATTCACCCCTCCACTTT.

The chain uses TRBV12-3 or TRBV12-4 and TRBJ2-2; the D is unclear. The CDR3 is 14 amino acids. V shed 3 bases and J shed 6 bases, with 11 bases lying between them. CDR3 in amino acids: CASSLRHHPGELFF. The CDR3 bases are TGTGCCAGCAGTTTGAGACACCATCCCGGGGAGCTGTTTTTT.

The sample holds a few counts of this clonotype. At one of its ends the junction is not consistent with the germline gene, which may arise from a read error. The chain recombines TRBV3-1 with TRBJ1-5; D is unresolved. CDR1 is LGHDT, CDR2 YNNKEL, per germline (reference sequence). The CDR3 totals 14 residues. CDR3 nucleotides: TGTGCCAGCAGCCGGGTAGGAAGCACTCAGCCCCAGCATTTT. Translating gives CASSRVGSTQPQHF.